A selection of T cell receptor beta chains follows, all from one sample in a study of beta chain features in type 1 diabetes. Profiled with immunoSEQ multiplex PCR; TCRdb holds only in-frame clones, not every one. The table lists under 250,000 clones, roughly 14% of them singletons. Sequencing used naive CD4+ T cells from blood. The source of these receptors is a woman in her thirties or forties in good health. Both conserved end residues are part of each CDR3.

>TRBV5-1|TRBJ2-5
CASSRITGGVETQYF
>TRBV6-5|TRBJ2-5
CASSSPVGGTQYF
>TRBV28|TRBJ2-7
CASSFPGGARQYF
>TRBV5-1|TRBJ2-2
CASSQGIGELFF
>TRBV7-6|TRBJ2-1
CASSLLGGGDVNEQFF
>TRBV5-4|TRBJ2-5
CASSAGLAGQETQYF
>TRBV4-1|TRBJ1-1
CASSQQGPPAFF
>TRBV6-6|TRBJ1-2
CASSQDGYGYTF
>TRBV6-5|TRBJ1-1
CASSYSRINTEAFF
>TRBV10-3|TRBJ2-3
CAISHSLADTDTQYF
>TRBV7-6|TRBJ2-1
CASSNRAGVYNEQFF
>TRBV9|TRBJ1-4
CASSRTNEKLFF
>TRBV5-1|TRBJ1-1
CASSWRTGMNTEAFF
>TRBV6-1|TRBJ1-2
CASSEERLSYGYTF
>TRBV6-5|TRBJ1-1
CASLREEGVGEAFF
>TRBV4-1|TRBJ1-5
CASSQGGTTGGQPQHF
>TRBV6-6|TRBJ1-5
CASSYRGSNQPQHF
>TRBV20-1|TRBJ1-2
CSASGWGYTF
>TRBV18|TRBJ1-1
CASSRKGATEAFF
>TRBV5-4|TRBJ1-1
CASSRRTTGARNTEAFF
>TRBV7-2|TRBJ2-7
CASSLQVLVPYEQYF
>TRBV10-3|TRBJ2-2
CAIRAGTGDGTGELFF
>TRBV4-1|TRBJ1-2
CASSQGQGLKSNYGYTF
>TRBV20-1|TRBJ1-1
CSVSRDEAFF
>TRBV5-1|TRBJ2-7
CASSADQGVYEQYF
>TRBV25-1|TRBJ1-5
CASSTGGNQPQHF